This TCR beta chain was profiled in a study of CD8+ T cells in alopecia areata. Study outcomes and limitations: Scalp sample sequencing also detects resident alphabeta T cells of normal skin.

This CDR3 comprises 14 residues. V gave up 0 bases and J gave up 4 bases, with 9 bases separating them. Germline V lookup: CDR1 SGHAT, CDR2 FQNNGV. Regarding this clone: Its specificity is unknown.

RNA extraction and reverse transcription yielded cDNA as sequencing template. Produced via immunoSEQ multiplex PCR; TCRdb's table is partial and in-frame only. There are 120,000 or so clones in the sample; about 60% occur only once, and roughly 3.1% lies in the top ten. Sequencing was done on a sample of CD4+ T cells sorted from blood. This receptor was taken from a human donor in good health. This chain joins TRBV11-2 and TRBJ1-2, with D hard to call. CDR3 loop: CASSLDLTAYGYTF. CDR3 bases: TGTGCCAGCAGCTTAGATCTTACAGCCTATGGCTACACCTTC.